The 25 T cell receptor beta chains presented below share a single source sample, sequenced in a study of CD8 T cells in ankylosing spondylitis. What these receptors recognize is not known. Broader study findings: What seemed typical of ankylosing spondylitis blood was a TCR beta motif built from roughly eight highly homologous variants.

Each CDR3 protein gets one entry after TCRdb re-called the 5' RACE reads with MiXCR. The sample lists some 800,000 distinct CDR3 sequences, approximately 12% occurring once. The specimen sequenced was blood, either unsorted or a sorted T cell fraction (not recorded which). Source of these receptors: a male donor with ankylosing spondylitis.

This clonotype was detected ten times or more. The V gene is TRBV5-1, the J gene TRBJ2-5, with 12 bases identical to TRBD2. Unmatched junction bases numbered 8, after V lost 4 bases and J lost 4 bases. The CDR3 totals 16 residues. Germline V CDR1 and CDR2: SGHRS, YFSETQ. The CDR3 region is CASSPSGRAGIETQYF. The DNA of the CDR3 is TGCGCCAGCAGCCCTAGCGGGAGGGCCGGGATAGAGACCCAGTACTTC.

In this sample, this clonotype turned up many times. V usage is TRBV10-3 and J usage is TRBJ1-2, with D hard to call. From germline, CDR1 is ENHRY and CDR2 SYGVKD. V lost 0 bases, J lost 4 bases, and 12 bases lay in between. The CDR3 totals 15 residues. CDR3 coding DNA: TGTGCCATCAGTGAGTCGAGTGGGGAAGGCTATGGCTACACCTTC. Encoded protein: CAISESSGEGYGYTF.

This clonotype has more than one count but fewer than ten. This sequence joins TRBV28 and TRBJ2-3, with TRBD1 identical over 8 bases. The J segment lost 0 bases and the V segment lost 6 bases, leaving 5 bases of the junction unmatched. This CDR3 has 15 amino acids. Germline V gene sequence: CDR1 MDHEN, CDR2 SYDVKM. DNA for the CDR3: TGTGCCAGCAGCTCCACAGGGGGAAGCACAGATACGCAGTATTTT. Amino acids: CASSSTGGSTDTQYF.

In this sample, this clonotype turned up a few times. The chain employs TRBV7-2 and TRBJ2-1; TRBD1 matches 8 bases. The CDR3 length is 15 residues. Germline CDR1 SGHTA, CDR2 FQGNSA. With 8 bases clipped from V and 4 bases from J, the junction kept 10 bases outside the gene matches. The CDR3 here is CASGIDRGPYNEQFF. The CDR3 region has the DNA TGTGCCAGCGGCATCGACAGGGGTCCTTACAATGAGCAGTTCTTC.

This chain's CDR3 is CASSTTGWSEQFF. CDR3 DNA sequence: TGTGCCAGCAGCACCACAGGGTGGAGTGAGCAGTTCTTC. The V and J genes are TRBV11-2 and TRBJ2-1; TRBD1 is a possible D gene (6 bases). Germline V CDR1 and CDR2: SGHAT, FQNNGV. Trimming removed 5 bases from V and 9 bases from J, with 14 bases in between. This CDR3 is 13 amino acids long.

V usage is TRBV3-1 and J usage is TRBJ2-3; 7 positions agree with TRBD2. The CDR3 has 16 residues. Trimming cost V 0 bases and J 0 bases; bases outside gene matches: 3. Germline V gives CDR1 LGHDT, CDR2 YNNKEL (reference sequence). CDR3 sequence: CASSQEWDYSTDTQYF. CDR3 in DNA: TGTGCCAGCAGCCAAGAGTGGGACTACAGCACAGATACGCAGTATTTT.

This clonotype was counted at least ten times. The V call is TRBV4-1, the J call TRBJ1-1, with D hard to call. The CDR3 runs to 14 residues. V lost 0 bases and J lost 9, with 14 bases in between. CDR1 MGHRA and CDR2 YSYEKL come from the germline V gene. CDR3 amino acids: CASSQEWVGRKAFF. The DNA for the CDR3 is TGCGCCAGCAGCCAAGAGTGGGTTGGGAGAAAAGCTTTCTTT.

This clonotype was observed a few times. The chain couples TRBV6-5 to TRBJ2-7; the D gene could be TRBD1 or TRBD2 (7 bases each). CDR3 length equals 15 residues. Trimming removed 2 bases at V and 3 bases at J, with 14 bases between. Germline values: CDR1 MNHEY, CDR2 SVGAGI. DNA for the CDR3: TGTGCCAGCAGTTACGCGGCCAGGGGGGGCTACGAGCAGTACTTC. Protein product: CASSYAARGGYEQYF.

This chain links TRBV29-1 with TRBJ1-4; D perhaps matches TRBD1 (6 bases). In germline, CDR1 is SQVTM, CDR2 ANQGSEA. Trimming pared 5 bases from V and 2 bases from J, leaving 12 bases between. The CDR3 is 14 amino acids. DNA for the CDR3: TGCAGCGTTTTCGAGGGGGGTACTAATGAAAAACTGTTTTTT. Protein product: CSVFEGGTNEKLFF.

On this clonotype: Germline and junction disagree at one end, which may indicate a read error. V gene TRBV9 combines with J gene TRBJ2-2; 10 bases map to TRBD2. The CDR3 totals 15 residues. The germline gives CDR1 SGDLS, CDR2 YYNGEE. In DNA form, the CDR3 reads TGTGCCAGCAGAGTAGCGGGGGGGAACACCGGGGAGCTGTTTTTT. Residues: CASRVAGGNTGELFF.

This chain's CDR3 is CSARAAGRVTGELFF. In nucleotides, the CDR3 is TGCAGTGCTAGAGCCGCAGGTCGGGTCACCGGGGAGCTGTTTTTT. The V call is TRBV20-1, the J call TRBJ2-2; unclear D gene. CDR3 size: 15 residues. Trimming removed 1 base at V and 4 bases at J, with 13 bases between. Per the germline V gene, CDR1 is DFQATT and CDR2 is SNEGSKA (reference sequence).

The sample holds a few counts of this clonotype. The chain couples TRBV6-1 to TRBJ1-2, with D perhaps matching TRBD1 (5 bases). The CDR3 has 15 amino acids. The V end was cut by 7 bases, the J end by 5 bases, with 20 bases between. The germline CDR1 and CDR2 sequences are MNHNS and SASEGT. CDR3 residues: CASNSDSAGAYGYTF. The CDR3 nucleotides are TGTGCCAGCAACTCAGACAGTGCTGGGGCGTATGGCTACACCTTC.

The table lists this clonotype with a few counts. The chain is built from TRBV30 and TRBJ1-2; D ambiguous. This CDR3 spans 13 amino acids. The V and J ends lost 0 bases and 2 bases respectively, with 7 bases between them. Germline V lookup: CDR1 GTSNPN, CDR2 SVGIG (reference sequence). In nucleotides, the CDR3 is TGTGCCTGGAGTGTAGTCCTCAACTATGGCTACACCTTC. It is translated as CAWSVVLNYGYTF.

This chain connects TRBV5-1 to TRBJ2-2, with TRBD2 matching over 7 bases. The CDR3 length is 14 residues. The germline V gene has CDR1 SGHRS and CDR2 YFSETQ. The J segment lost 0 bases and the V segment lost 7 bases, leaving 3 bases of the junction unmatched. The CDR3 region is CASCRGANTGELFF. CDR3 nucleotides: TGCGCCAGCTGCCGGGGGGCGAACACCGGGGAGCTGTTTTTT. Variable domain in full (rest from reference TRBV5-1 and TRBJ2-2): KAGVTQTPRYLIKTRGQQVTLSCSPISGHRSVSWYQQTPGQGLQFLFEYFSETQRNKGNFPGRFSGRQFSNSRSEMNVSTLELGDSALYLCASCRGANTGELFFGEGSRLTVL.

This clonotype has only a few counts. The genes are TRBV28 and TRBJ1-1; no definite D call. CDR3 length equals 12 residues. Germline V gives CDR1 MDHEN, CDR2 SYDVKM. Deletions cut 5 bases from V and 5 bases from J, with 9 bases between. The CDR3 DNA sequence: TGTGCCAGCAGTCGAACTTGGACTGAAGCTTTCTTT. This encodes CASSRTWTEAFF.

V is TRBV5-1 and J is TRBJ2-1, with 10 nucleotides matching TRBD2. The germline V gene has CDR1 SGHRS and CDR2 YFSETQ. Losses at the gene ends were 3 bases for V and 9 bases for J; bases not matched to a gene: 6. The CDR3 is made up of 14 amino acids. The CDR3 reads CASSSAGTSVEQFF. Written as DNA, the CDR3 is TGCGCCAGCAGCTCGGCAGGGACTAGCGTTGAGCAGTTCTTC. Using reference TRBV5-1 and TRBJ2-1 for the parts outside the CDR3, the full variable domain is KAGVTQTPRYLIKTRGQQVTLSCSPISGHRSVSWYQQTPGQGLQFLFEYFSETQRNKGNFPGRFSGRQFSNSRSEMNVSTLELGDSALYLCASSSAGTSVEQFFGPGTRLTVL.

This clonotype was counted only a few times. The chain has TRBV7-2 and TRBJ2-5; perhaps TRBD1 as D (6 bases). V lost 1 base and J 1 base, leaving 16 bases between the germline ends. Germline CDR1 reads SGHTA; CDR2 reads FQGNSA. The CDR3 is made up of 17 amino acids. Here the CDR3 reads CASSLVGTPGVQETQYF. CDR3 sequence (DNA): TGTGCCAGCAGCTTAGTGGGGACCCCAGGGGTCCAAGAGACCCAGTACTTC.

There are a few counts of this clonotype. The V and J genes are TRBV20-1 and TRBJ2-1; TRBD2 is a possible D gene (5 bases). With 6 bases removed from V and 0 bases from J, the gap between germline ends came to 12 bases. Germline CDR1 is DFQATT and CDR2 is SNEGSKA (reference sequence). This CDR3 comprises 14 residues. CDR3 sequence: CSALSRDSYNEQFF. The CDR3 DNA sequence: TGCAGTGCCCTGTCTCGGGACTCCTACAATGAGCAGTTCTTC.

The sample holds a few counts of this clonotype. The CDR3 DNA sequence: TGCAGTGCTAGAAGGGCGACAGGAGAATACGAGCAGTACTTC. This encodes CSARRATGEYEQYF. V is TRBV20-1 and J is TRBJ2-7; TRBD1 is a possible D gene (6 bases). V lost 2 bases to trimming and J lost 4 bases, with 15 bases between them. This CDR3 has 14 amino acids. Germline lookup yields CDR1 DFQATT and CDR2 SNEGSKA (reference sequence).

The genes are TRBV5-1 and TRBJ1-2; a possible D gene is TRBD1 (5 bases). V was trimmed by 6 bases and J by 7 bases, leaving 31 bases between them. There are 18 residues in the CDR3. Germline CDR1 is SGHRS and CDR2 is YFSETQ. The CDR3 is CASTLYPRAQEGSGGYTF. The CDR3 bases are TGCGCCAGCACCCTTTATCCCAGGGCGCAGGAGGGCTCTGGTGGCTACACCTTC.

In its sample, this clonotype was seen a few times. The chain combines TRBV20-1 with TRBJ1-2; 9 bases line up with TRBD1. J was trimmed by 6 bases and V by 0 bases; bases with no gene match: 5. The V gene's germline CDR1 is DFQATT and CDR2 SNEGSKA (reference sequence). The CDR3 is 14 residues long. The CDR3 nucleotides read TGCAGTGCTAGAGATTTGGACAGGGGAGATGGCTACACCTTC. This gives the protein CSARDLDRGDGYTF.

This clonotype was counted at least ten times. The rearrangement uses TRBV29-1 and TRBJ2-1, with D unclear. V lost 6 bases and J 4 bases, leaving 7 bases between the germline ends. There are 11 residues in the CDR3. CDR1 and CDR2 from the germline V gene are SQVTM and ANQGSEA. The CDR3: CSVDRYNEQFF. CDR3 coding DNA: TGCAGCGTGGACCGATACAATGAGCAGTTCTTC.

The sample holds a few counts of this clonotype. The chain recombines TRBV20-1 with TRBJ2-5; TRBD1 aligns across 8 bases. The germline gives CDR1 DFQATT, CDR2 SNEGSKA (reference sequence). The CDR3 is 14 residues long. The trim removed 6 bases at V and 5 bases at J, leaving 11 bases unmatched. CDR3 nucleotides: TGCAGTGCGGGTCCAGGGGGCGAGAGGGAGACCCAGTACTTC. It is translated as CSAGPGGERETQYF.

This clonotype was counted at least ten times. This chain links TRBV29-1 with TRBJ2-5, with D possibly matching TRBD2 (6 bases). The CDR3 consists of 13 residues. Germline V gene sequence: CDR1 SQVTM, CDR2 ANQGSEA. V was trimmed by 1 base and J by 5 bases, leaving 11 bases between them. This chain's CDR3 is CSVEGRGWETQYF. The CDR3 DNA is TGCAGCGTTGAAGGGAGGGGATGGGAGACCCAGTACTTC.

V and J are TRBV5-6 and TRBJ1-1; maybe TRBD1 (6 bases). The CDR3 is made up of 17 amino acids. Trimming took 4 bases from V and 3 from J, leaving 22 bases between them. Germline V lookup: CDR1 SGHDT, CDR2 YYEEEE. The CDR3 region has the DNA TGTGCCAGCAGCGGGGGCAGGGAGACACCTTCAGACACTGAAGCTTTCTTT. Residues: CASSGGRETPSDTEAFF.